This TCR beta chain came from a study of blood T cell repertoires in COVID-19. About the study: T cells, B-cell-depleted T cells, or PBMCs provided the cDNA or gDNA that served as material.

Original analysis: The authors estimated nucleated cell counts from reference gene primer amplification. Data came from immunoSEQ multiplex PCR; TCRdb stores just in-frame clones and leaves some out. For V, J and clone size, that table is used; D and trimming come from the DNA. The sample lists 98,000 or so clones, roughly 91% seen once, with roughly 5% in the top ten. There are 14 residues in the CDR3. After removal of 5 bases from V and 4 bases from J, the junction contained 6 bases not matched to a gene. Germline CDR1 and CDR2: SGHRS and YFSETQ. V gene TRBV5-1 combines with J gene TRBJ2-5; 9 bases are a match to TRBD1. The sample was peripheral blood. The sequence was obtained from a human donor in a cohort sampled during active COVID-19. The CDR3 reads CASSQQGAGETQYF. The CDR3 coding sequence is TGCGCCAGCAGTCAACAGGGGGCGGGAGAGACCCAGTACTTC.